This T cell receptor (beta chain) was documented in a study of blood T cell repertoires in COVID-19. As for the study in general: Sample material is recorded as cDNA or gDNA derived from T cells, B-cell-depleted T cells, or PBMCs.

Some clones are missing from TCRdb's copy, which holds only in-frame ones; the method was immunoSEQ multiplex PCR. The sample contains over 110,000 clones, more than 60% of which appear only once. The receptor was isolated from a man older than 75 with acute or convalescent COVID-19. The specimen sequenced was peripheral blood.

In DNA, the CDR3 is TGCGCCAGCAGCCAAGAGATAAACAGGGCTAATCAGCCCCAGCATTTT. It yields the protein CASSQEINRANQPQHF. This chain joins TRBV4-1 and TRBJ1-5; D is perhaps TRBD1 (6 bases). CDR3 length equals 16 residues. Looked up from germline, CDR1 is MGHRA and CDR2 is YSYEKL. The V end lost 0 bases, the J end lost 4 bases, and 13 bases lay between the germline ends.